One sample yielded the 23 T cell receptor beta chains listed below, sequenced in a study of blood T cell repertoires in COVID-19 (dated by TCRdb to about 2020). To prepare the library, the immunoSEQ multiplex PCR assay was applied. TCRdb holds this immuneACCESS table with in-frame rearrangements only. Some clones are missing; in checked studies, unresolved V genes explain under half, and the rest has no known cause. The sample records roughly 37,000 clones, around 80% of which are singletons. The biggest ten clones account for roughly 2% of the sample. The sequenced sample consisted of peripheral blood. Source of these receptors: a man between 60 and 75 years old with active COVID-19.

J is TRBJ2-3 and V is TRBV9; maybe TRBD2 (5 bases). The CDR3 consists of 14 residues. The ends were cut back, 6 bases at V and 4 bases at J, with 15 bases in the middle. The germline V gene encodes CDR1 SGDLS and CDR2 YYNGEE. CDR3: CASTKEPGADTQYF. The CDR3 DNA reads as TGTGCCAGCACCAAGGAGCCCGGGGCAGATACGCAGTATTTT. Complete variable domain (other parts from reference TRBV9 and TRBJ2-3): DSGVTQTPKHLITATGQRVTLRCSPRSGDLSVYWYQQSLDQGLQFLIQYYNGEERAKGNILERFSAQQFPDLHSELNLSSLELGDSALYFCASTKEPGADTQYFGPGTRLTVL.

This rearrangement joins TRBV9 to TRBJ2-2; 9 positions agree with TRBD2. The germline gives CDR1 SGDLS, CDR2 YYNGEE. This CDR3 has 17 residues. Unmatched junction bases numbered 8, after V lost 3 bases and J lost 2 bases. CDR3 coding DNA: TGTGCCAGCAGCGCCCCGAGACTAGCGGTTAACACCGGGGAGCTGTTTTTT. Translation: CASSAPRLAVNTGELFF.

This chain links TRBV11-2 with TRBJ2-1; D gene unclear. The V gene's germline CDR1 is SGHAT and CDR2 FQNNGV. The CDR3 consists of 12 residues. V lost 5 bases, J lost 10 bases, and 12 bases lay in between. The DNA for the CDR3 is TGTGCCAGCAGCCCCGATGTCGGGGAGCAGTTCTTC. This sequence encodes CASSPDVGEQFF.

This rearrangement joins TRBV10-3 to TRBJ2-7; 9 bases align to TRBD2. The CDR3 has 14 amino acids. CDR1 is ENHRY, CDR2 SYGVKD, per germline. Trimming cost V 5 bases and J 0 bases; bases outside gene matches: 2. DNA for the CDR3: TGTGCCATCAGTCGACTAGCGGTCTCCTACGAGCAGTACTTC. Amino acid sequence: CAISRLAVSYEQYF.

The chain recombines TRBV6-5 with TRBJ2-1; TRBD2 aligns across 8 bases. Per the germline V gene, CDR1 is MNHEY and CDR2 is SVGAGI. The trim removed 4 bases at V and 10 bases at J, leaving 6 bases unmatched. The CDR3 spans 13 residues. The CDR3 nucleotides read TGTGCCAGCAGTTCAGCGGGAGCAGGCGAGCAGTTCTTC. This codes for CASSSAGAGEQFF.

The chain recombines TRBV4-2 with TRBJ2-5; TRBD2 aligns across 10 bases. The trim removed 1 base at V and 1 base at J, leaving 3 bases unmatched. The CDR3 extends over 16 amino acids. Germline V gene data show CDR1 as LGHNA and CDR2 as YNFKEQ. This chain's CDR3 is CASSQGSGRGQETQYF. CDR3 coding DNA: TGTGCCAGCAGCCAAGGAAGCGGGAGGGGCCAAGAGACCCAGTACTTC.

The chain recombines TRBV27 with TRBJ1-1; 11 nucleotides line up with TRBD1. CDR3 length equals 15 residues. Germline V gene sequence: CDR1 MNHEY, CDR2 SMNVEV (reference sequence). J lost 4 bases, V lost 6 bases, and 7 bases had no gene match. The CDR3 loop reads CASRRTGGAGTEAFF. In DNA, the CDR3 is TGTGCCAGCAGGCGGACAGGGGGCGCGGGCACTGAAGCTTTCTTT.

The rearrangement uses TRBV11-2 and TRBJ1-4; D unresolved. Looked up from germline, CDR1 is SGHAT and CDR2 is FQNNGV. The CDR3 consists of 13 residues. V lost 3 bases and J 7 bases, leaving 9 bases between the germline ends. Here the CDR3 reads CASSLWASEKLFF. CDR3 in DNA: TGTGCCAGCAGCTTGTGGGCGAGTGAAAAACTGTTTTTT. The variable domain in full, with the rest retrieved from reference TRBV11-2 and TRBJ1-4, is EAGVAQSPRYKIIEKRQSVAFWCNPISGHATLYWYQQILGQGPKLLIQFQNNGVVDDSQLPKDRFSAERLKGVDSTLKIQPAKLEDSAVYLCASSLWASEKLFFGSGTQLSVL.

CDR3 nucleotides: TGTGCCAGCACCCAGGGGGCGCGGGAGACCCAGTACTTC. Its protein product is CASTQGARETQYF. The chain combines TRBV12-3 or TRBV12-4 with TRBJ2-5; 8 bases align to TRBD1. The CDR3 totals 13 residues. V was pared by 7 bases and J by 5 bases, with 6 bases of the junction left unmatched.

This rearrangement joins TRBV12-2 to TRBJ1-6; the table gives TRBD1 as D, unverified against the DNA. TRBV12-2 is listed as a pseudogene. The CDR3 length is 17 residues. The CDR3 sequence: CASRDPQGVTYNSPLHF. The CDR3 DNA reads as TGTGCAAGTCGTGATCCACAGGGGGTAACCTATAATTCACCCCTCCACTTT.

The chain links TRBV7-8 to TRBJ2-3; TRBD2 matches at 8 bases. Per the germline V gene, CDR1 is SGHVS and CDR2 is FQNEAQ. The CDR3 runs to 17 residues. V lost 6 bases, J lost 5 bases, and 16 bases stayed unmatched. CDR3 DNA: TGTGCCAGCAGAAATACTCGACTAGCGCTGAGGATAGATACGCAGTATTTT. Protein: CASRNTRLALRIDTQYF.

This clone was found a few times. The chain carries TRBV5-1 and TRBJ1-4; a possible D gene is TRBD1 (6 bases). The CDR3 spans 15 residues. V was cut by 1 base and J by 5 bases, with 12 bases left in between. The germline V gene encodes CDR1 SGHRS and CDR2 YFSETQ. The CDR3 loop is CASSLTGLSNEKLFF. The CDR3 coding sequence is TGCGCCAGCAGCTTGACAGGGTTGTCGAATGAAAAACTGTTTTTT.

The V gene is TRBV5-4, the J gene TRBJ2-7; weak D call: TRBD2 (7 bases). Between the trimmed V and J ends, which lost 6 bases and 3 bases, there was a span of 16 bases. From germline, CDR1 is SGHNT and CDR2 YYREEE (reference sequence). The CDR3 is 14 amino acids. CDR3 bases: TGTGCCAGCACCATAGGGGGGGTACGCTACGAGCAGTACTTC. It translates to CASTIGGVRYEQYF.

The chain uses TRBV6-2 or TRBV6-3 and TRBJ1-6; D not certain. Trimming took 2 bases from V and 7 from J, leaving 9 bases between them. Germline-derived CDR1 and CDR2 are MNHEY and SVGEGT. This CDR3 has 14 residues. CDR3 loop: CASSYTRENSPLHF. The CDR3, as DNA: TGTGCCAGCAGTTACACCCGGGAGAATTCACCCCTCCACTTT.

In this sample, this clone turned up a few times. V and J are TRBV5-1 and TRBJ2-7; 7 bases map to TRBD1. This CDR3 is built from 14 residues. Germline-derived CDR1 and CDR2 are SGHRS and YFSETQ. J gave up 1 base and V 7 bases, and 8 bases lay outside the gene matches. The CDR3 DNA reads TGCGCCAGCCAACTTACAGGGGATTCCTACGAGCAGTACTTC. This gives the protein CASQLTGDSYEQYF.

CDR3 DNA sequence: TGTGCCAGCAGCCACTATCGAGGGAAAGATCTGAACACTGAAGCTTTCTTT. The encoded protein is CASSHYRGKDLNTEAFF. This chain connects TRBV14 to TRBJ1-1; no reliable D call. The CDR3 covers 17 residues. V lost 3 bases, J lost 0 bases, and 17 bases lay in between. Germline CDR1 SGHDN, CDR2 FVKESK.

The chain joins TRBV6-5 to TRBJ1-1; D might be TRBD1 (5 bases). Trimming stripped 4 bases from V and 6 bases from J, with 9 bases between. The CDR3 is 12 amino acids. CDR1 is MNHEY and CDR2 is SVGAGI in the germline V gene. The CDR3 DNA follows: TGTGCCAGCAGTTCCTGGGGGGCTGAAGCTTTCTTT. Encoded protein: CASSSWGAEAFF.

This sequence joins TRBV9 and TRBJ2-1; D unresolved. The V and J ends lost 3 bases and 4 bases respectively, with 8 bases between them. The CDR3 runs 13 residues. From germline, CDR1 is SGDLS and CDR2 YYNGEE. The CDR3 bases are TGTGCCAGCAGCGGGAGTATGTACAATGAGCAGTTCTTC. Translated: CASSGSMYNEQFF.

The V call is TRBV25-1, the J call TRBJ2-7, with D maybe TRBD2 (5 bases). CDR1 and CDR2 (germline): MGHDK, SYGVNS. Trimming cost V 5 bases and J 4 bases, with 9 bases left between them. The CDR3 has 12 residues. The chain's CDR3 is CASSPSGYEQYF. DNA of the CDR3: TGTGCCAGCAGTCCCAGCGGTTACGAGCAGTACTTC.

The chain joins TRBV13 to TRBJ1-2, with no clear D. Trimming pared 0 bases from V and 6 bases from J, leaving 11 bases between. The CDR3 has 14 residues. CDR1 and CDR2 (germline): PRHDT, FYEKMQ (reference sequence). Here the CDR3 reads CASSLGLLANGYTF. CDR3 coding DNA: TGTGCCAGCAGCTTAGGCCTGCTGGCCAATGGCTACACCTTC.

The chain joins TRBV10-1 to TRBJ2-6; the D gene is possibly TRBD1 (6 bases). The CDR3 runs to 15 residues. The V and J ends lost 9 bases and 0 bases respectively, with 12 bases between them. The germline V gene encodes CDR1 WNHNN and CDR2 SYGVQD (reference sequence). This CDR3 reads CASSTGISGANVLTF. The CDR3 region has the DNA TGCGCCAGTTCGACAGGAATCTCTGGGGCCAACGTCCTGACTTTC.

This chain uses TRBV18 with TRBJ1-6; D is unclear. With 3 bases removed from V and 8 bases from J, the gap between germline ends came to 8 bases. This CDR3 has 13 residues. The V gene's germline CDR1 is KGHSH and CDR2 LQKENI. Here the CDR3 DNA reads TGTGCCAGCTCACCTGGCCTAGATTCACCCCTCCACTTT. This translates into CASSPGLDSPLHF.

The rearrangement links TRBV28 to TRBJ1-2; the match to TRBD1 covers 7 bases. J lost 3 bases, V lost 8 bases, and 6 bases had no gene match. Germline V gives CDR1 MDHEN, CDR2 SYDVKM. This CDR3 spans 13 amino acids. This CDR3 is CASSEGADYGYTF. CDR3 coding DNA: TGTGCCAGCTCTGAGGGGGCTGACTATGGCTACACCTTC.